Here is one T cell receptor beta chain with its context. The data derive from a study of blood T cell repertoires in COVID-19. Whole-study context: The United States, Italy and Spain provided the acute and convalescent COVID-19 samples.

The ends lost 0 bases at V and 8 bases at J; junction bases unmatched: 13. CDR3 length: 17 residues. In germline, CDR1 is SGDLS, CDR2 YYNGEE. In the original analysis: Amplification from reference gene primers served as the basis for estimated nucleated cell counts. The data were produced by immunoSEQ multiplex PCR, yet TCRdb's version contains in-frame clones alone and is incomplete. V and J calls and clone size are as listed in that table; D and trimming were resolved from the DNA. The sample contains over 85,000 clones, roughly 89% of which appear only once. The V gene is TRBV9, the J gene TRBJ1-3; 8 positions agree with TRBD1. Material for sequencing was peripheral blood. This sequence was found in a human donor in a cohort sampled during active COVID-19. The CDR3 protein is CASSVGDPGQARDTIYF. The CDR3 DNA reads as TGTGCCAGCAGCGTAGGGGACCCGGGACAGGCGAGGGACACCATATATTTT.